The rows below give T cell receptor beta chains drawn from one sample of a study of blood T cell repertoires in COVID-19. TCRdb's copy holds only in-frame clones and misses some; the assay was immunoSEQ multiplex PCR. Of roughly 230,000 clones detected, around 86% appear once; the ten largest clones hold 7% to 7.5%. Material: PBMCs or T cells enriched from blood (not recorded which). The receptors were sampled from a man younger than 40 in a cohort exposed to, infected with or recovered from COVID-19 (not recorded which). Both conserved end residues are part of each CDR3. The order of the fields is J gene, V gene, clone size, CDR3 protein. Clone size is given for some rows only: seen once, a few or many times, or a class if the clone is expanded.

TRBJ1-1 | TRBV28 | . | CASTDIQGETEAFF
TRBJ2-1 | TRBV2 | . | CASTRLAGLGSEQFF
TRBJ2-7 | TRBV11-2 | . | CASSSRRAGPSYEQYF
TRBJ1-1 | TRBV20-1 | . | CSASLNTEAFF
TRBJ1-5 | TRBV28 | once | CASSIRMGASNQPQHF
TRBJ1-6 | TRBV14 | . | CASSQATWSTYNSPLHF
TRBJ1-1 | TRBV19 | . | CASSIPGTGGVEAFF
TRBJ1-5 | TRBV10-2 | . | CASSSSVVQPQHF
TRBJ1-2 | TRBV9 | . | CASSVDGTGNVLRYGYTF
TRBJ2-2 | TRBV2 | . | CASSAYKTSGSKTGELFF
TRBJ1-1 | TRBV29-1 | . | CSVRQVYTEAFF
TRBJ2-5 | TRBV27 | . | CASSLSLGTSGRETQYF
TRBJ2-1 | TRBV10-2 | . | CASSDISLGSSGREYNEQFF
TRBJ2-1 | TRBV10-1 | . | CASRPDSFGSYNEQFF
TRBJ2-2 | TRBV21-1 | . | CASSHKGTSGRALLTGELFF
TRBJ2-7 | TRBV3-1/TRBV3-2 | . | CASSYRTGISYF
TRBJ2-4 | TRBV5-6 | . | CASSLMSGGVKNIQYF
TRBJ2-2 | TRBV18 | . | CASSPRGQNTGELFF
TRBJ2-3 | TRBV7-2 | few | CASSFFRFAGPEGGDTQYF
TRBJ1-2 | TRBV28 | . | CASQGNYGYTF
TRBJ2-1 | TRBV10-3 | . | CAISEMAGNEQFF
TRBJ2-5 | TRBV19 | . | CATRSTTSGRVGETQYF